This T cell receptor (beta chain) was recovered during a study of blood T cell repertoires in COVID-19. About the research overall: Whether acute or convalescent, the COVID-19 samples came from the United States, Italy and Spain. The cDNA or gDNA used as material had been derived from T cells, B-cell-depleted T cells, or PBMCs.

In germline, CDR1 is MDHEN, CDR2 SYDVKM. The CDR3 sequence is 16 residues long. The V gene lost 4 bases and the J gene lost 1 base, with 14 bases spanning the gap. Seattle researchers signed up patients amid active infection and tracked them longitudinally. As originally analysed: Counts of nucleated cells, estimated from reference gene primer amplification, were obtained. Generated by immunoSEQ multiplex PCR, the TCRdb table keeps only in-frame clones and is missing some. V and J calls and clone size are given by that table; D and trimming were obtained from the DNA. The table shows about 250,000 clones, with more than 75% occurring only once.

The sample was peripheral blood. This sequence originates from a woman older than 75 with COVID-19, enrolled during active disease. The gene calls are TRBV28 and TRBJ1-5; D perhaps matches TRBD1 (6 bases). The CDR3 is CASSSLGARSNQPQHF. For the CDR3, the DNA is TGTGCCAGCAGTTCCCTGGGGGCGAGGAGCAATCAGCCCCAGCATTTT.